This T cell receptor beta chain was documented in a study of blood T cell repertoires in COVID-19. For the study at large: Donors in Cohort 3 counted as recovered after two negative PCRs, clearance, or symptom resolution. Samples of COVID-19 (acute and convalescent) were obtained from the United States, Italy and Spain.

The CDR3 sequence is 14 residues long. Germline values: CDR1 LGHDT, CDR2 YNNKEL (reference sequence). Trimming took off 6 bases at V and 3 bases at J, with 13 bases between the two ends. This study enrolled people aged 18 to 89 from roughly 22 US geographic areas. In assigning cohorts, the study relied on participant-reported clinical history. Data came from immunoSEQ multiplex PCR; TCRdb stores just in-frame clones and leaves some out. The table records 200,000 to 250,000 clones, around 85% of them present only once. The gene calls are TRBV3-1 (or the pseudogene TRBV3-2) and TRBJ2-3, with a weak D call TRBD2 (5 bases). The sequenced material came from PBMCs or T cells enriched from blood (not recorded which). The receptor was isolated from a woman in her forties or fifties in a cohort exposed to, infected with or recovered from COVID-19 (not recorded which). Written as DNA, the CDR3 is TGTGCCAGCAGTTCTAAAACGGGGACAGATACGCAGTATTTT. Residues: CASSSKTGTDTQYF.